Listed here is a single TCR beta chain. This sample is part of a study of shared clonotypes between healthy human individuals. Terminally differentiated effector memory CD45RA+ cells were left out of the naive CD8 fraction, which was CD45RO-negative and positively selected for CCR7. The CDR3 spans 11 residues. V was trimmed by 7 bases and J by 1 base, leaving 6 bases between them. CDR1 is GTSNPN and CDR2 is SVGIG in the germline V gene (reference sequence). Clones were read by immunoSEQ multiplex PCR, and TCRdb kept only the in-frame ones, dropping some. The data show fewer than 1 million clones, with approximately 97% seen just once and about 0.25% held by the top ten.

The chain recombines TRBV30 with TRBJ2-3; TRBD2 might be the D (5 bases). The specimen sequenced was naive CD8+ T cells sorted from blood. This clonotype was obtained from a young man in good health. The CDR3 here is CASRGTDTQYF. CDR3 in DNA: TGTGCCTCGAGGGGCACAGATACGCAGTATTTT.